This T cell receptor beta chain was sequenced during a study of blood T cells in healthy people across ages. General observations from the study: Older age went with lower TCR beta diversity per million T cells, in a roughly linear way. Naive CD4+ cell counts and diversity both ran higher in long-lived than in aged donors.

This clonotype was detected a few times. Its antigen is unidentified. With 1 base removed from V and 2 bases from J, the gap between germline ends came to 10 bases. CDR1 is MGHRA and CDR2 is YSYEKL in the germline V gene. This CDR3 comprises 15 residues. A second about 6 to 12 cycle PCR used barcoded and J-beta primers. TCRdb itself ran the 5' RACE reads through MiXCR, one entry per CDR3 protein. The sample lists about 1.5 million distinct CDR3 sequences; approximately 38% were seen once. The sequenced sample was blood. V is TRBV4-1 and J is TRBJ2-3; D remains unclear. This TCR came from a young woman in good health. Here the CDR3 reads CASSQGYQSTDTQYF. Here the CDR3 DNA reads TGCGCCAGCAGCCAAGGTTACCAGTCCACAGATACGCAGTATTTT.